This T cell receptor (beta chain) was sequenced during a study of control samples from healthy donors and cancer patients. The method was immunoSEQ multiplex PCR; TCRdb's version includes in-frame clones alone and lacks a portion of them. The sample shows roughly 120,000 clones, over 85% of them seen only once. Sequencing was performed on blood. The TCR sequence derives from a man aged 25 to 40 in good health.

The CDR3 sequence: CARSFRDTLTEAFF. The CDR3 DNA is TGTGCCAGAAGCTTCCGGGACACGCTCACTGAAGCTTTCTTT. The chain employs TRBV5-3 and TRBJ1-1; tentative D call: TRBD1 (6 bases). TRBV5-3 is an open reading frame whose function is uncertain. This CDR3 spans 14 amino acids. V was pared by 2 bases and J by 4 bases, with 12 bases between.